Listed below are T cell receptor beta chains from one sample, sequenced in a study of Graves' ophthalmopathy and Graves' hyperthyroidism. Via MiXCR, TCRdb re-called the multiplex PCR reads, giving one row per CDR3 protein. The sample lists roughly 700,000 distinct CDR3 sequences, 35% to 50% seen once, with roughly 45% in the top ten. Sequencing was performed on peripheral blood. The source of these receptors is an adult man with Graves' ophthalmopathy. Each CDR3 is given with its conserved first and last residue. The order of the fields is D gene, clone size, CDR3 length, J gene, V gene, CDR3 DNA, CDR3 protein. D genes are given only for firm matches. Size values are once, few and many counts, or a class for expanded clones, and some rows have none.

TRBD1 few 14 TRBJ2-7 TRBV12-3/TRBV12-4 TGTGCCAGCAGTTCCGGGACAGGGGCCGACGAGCAGTACTTC CASSSGTGADEQYF
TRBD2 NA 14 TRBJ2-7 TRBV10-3 TGTGCCAGCAGTTACAACGGGGGGGCCTACGAGCAGTACTTC CASSYNGGAYEQYF
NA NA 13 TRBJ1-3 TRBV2 TGTGCCAGCAAGAGGCAGTCCGGAAACACCATATATTTT CASKRQSGNTIYF
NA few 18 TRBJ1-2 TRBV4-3 TGCGCCAGCAGCCAAGGCCGGCAAGGACGAAGAGCTAACTATGGCTACACCTTC CASSQGRQGRRANYGYTF
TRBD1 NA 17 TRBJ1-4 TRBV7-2 TGTGCCAGCAGCTCCTCCGGGACAGCCGAAGGTGGTGAAAAACTGTTTTTT CASSSSGTAEGGEKLFF
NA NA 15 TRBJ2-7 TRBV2 TGTGCCAGCAGTTACTCAGTCGGGAGTACCTACGAGCAGTACTTC CASSYSVGSTYEQYF
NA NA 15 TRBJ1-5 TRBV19 TGTGCCAGTAGTATGAAGGGGGTGCGCAATCAGCCCCAGCATTTT CASSMKGVRNQPQHF
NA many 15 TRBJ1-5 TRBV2 TGTGCCAGCAGGTCGCAGGGAACCAGCAATCAGCCCCAGCATTTT CASRSQGTSNQPQHF
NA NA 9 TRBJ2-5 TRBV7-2 TGTGCCAGCAGCCAAGCGTGGGACTTT CASSQAWDF
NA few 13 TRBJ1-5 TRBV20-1 TGCAGCGCGCCGGGGAGGGTCAATCAGCCCCAGCATTTT CSAPGRVNQPQHF
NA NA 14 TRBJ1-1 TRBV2 TGTGCCAGCAGCCCCCAGGGGCTCAGCACTGAAGCTTTCTTT CASSPQGLSTEAFF
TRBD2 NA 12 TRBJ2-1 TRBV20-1 TGCAGTGCTGTGAAGCGGGGTGATGAGCAGTTCTTC CSAVKRGDEQFF
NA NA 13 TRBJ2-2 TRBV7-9 TGTGCCAGCAATCGGGACCCTTACGGGGAGCTGTTTTTT CASNRDPYGELFF
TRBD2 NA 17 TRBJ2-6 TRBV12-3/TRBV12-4 TGTGCCAGCAGTTACCGGGCCGGGAGGACTGGGGCCAACGTCCTGACTTTC CASSYRAGRTGANVLTF
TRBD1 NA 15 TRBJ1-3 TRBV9 TGTGCCAGCAGTCCGGACAGGACCACTGGAAACACCATATATTTT CASSPDRTTGNTIYF
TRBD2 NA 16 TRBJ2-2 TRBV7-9 TGTGCCAGCAGCCCCCCCTCCCTAGCGGGGGGCGGGGAGCTGTTTTTT CASSPPSLAGGGELFF
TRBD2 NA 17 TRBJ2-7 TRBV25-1 TGTGCCAGCAGTCCGACTAGCGGGGGGGCGGGTATCTACGAGCAGTACTTC CASSPTSGGAGIYEQYF
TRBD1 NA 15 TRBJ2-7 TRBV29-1 TGCAGCGTTGAAGGGGCGGGACAGGGCTCCTACGAGCAGTACTTC CSVEGAGQGSYEQYF
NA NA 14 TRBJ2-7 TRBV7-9 TGTGCCAGCAGTTTGGGCAGATCCTTCGACGAGCAGTACTTC CASSLGRSFDEQYF
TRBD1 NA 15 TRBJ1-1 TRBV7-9 TGTGCCAGCAGACAAGGACAGGGGGCGGACACTGAAGCTTTCTTT CASRQGQGADTEAFF
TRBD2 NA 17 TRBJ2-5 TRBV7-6 TGTGCCAGCAGCCCCCGACTAGCGGGAGGGCCGGAAAAGACCCAGTACTTC CASSPRLAGGPEKTQYF
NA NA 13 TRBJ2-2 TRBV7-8 TGTGCCAGCAGCCCGGACCCGGCCGGGGAGCTGTTTTTT CASSPDPAGELFF
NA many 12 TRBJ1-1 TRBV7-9 TGTGCCAGCAGCTTATCCCACGGTGAAGCTTTCTTT CASSLSHGEAFF
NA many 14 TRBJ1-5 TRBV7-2 TGTGCCAGCAGCGCGACACCGTTGAATCAGCCCCAGCATTTT CASSATPLNQPQHF
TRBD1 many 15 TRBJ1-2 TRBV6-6 TGTGCCAGCAGGCGTCGGGACAGGGATGGGGATGGCTACACCTTC CASRRRDRDGDGYTF
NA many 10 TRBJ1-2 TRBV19 TGTGCCACTATGCATTATGGCTACACCTTC CATMHYGYTF
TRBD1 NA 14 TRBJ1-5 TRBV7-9 TGTGCCAGCAGCTCACAGGGGGTCAATCAGCCCCAGCATTTT CASSSQGVNQPQHF
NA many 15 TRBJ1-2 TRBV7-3 TGTGCCAGCAGCCGACGACCAAAAATGAACTATGGCTACACCTTC CASSRRPKMNYGYTF
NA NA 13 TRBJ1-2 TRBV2 TGTGCCAGCAGGAAGGAAGAAAACTATGGCTACACCTTC CASRKEENYGYTF
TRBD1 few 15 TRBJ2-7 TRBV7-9 TGTGCCAGCAGCAACGACAGGGGTCCCCTCTACGAGCAGTACTTC CASSNDRGPLYEQYF
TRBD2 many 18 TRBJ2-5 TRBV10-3 TGTGCCATCAGTGACGGGACTAGCGGAGTGAAGTTTCAAGAGACCCAGTACTTC CAISDGTSGVKFQETQYF
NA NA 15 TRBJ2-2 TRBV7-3 TGTGCCACCAGTGATCAGGGGCGCGACACCGGGGAGCTGTTTTTT CATSDQGRDTGELFF
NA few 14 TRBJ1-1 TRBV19 TGTGCCAGTAGTATGACAGATAAGAACACTGAAGCTTTCTTT CASSMTDKNTEAFF
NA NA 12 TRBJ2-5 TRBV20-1 TGCAGTGCTAGAAGGGACCAAGAGACCCAGTACTTC CSARRDQETQYF
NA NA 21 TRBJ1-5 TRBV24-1 TGTGCCACCAGAATTGGAAAGGGGGAACCGGGGGTAAAGTCGAGCAATCAGCCCCAGCATTTT CATRIGKGEPGVKSSNQPQHF
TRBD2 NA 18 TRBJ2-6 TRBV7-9 TGTGCCAGCAGCTCCCGGGGACTAGCGTCTACCGGGGCCAACGTCCTGACTTTC CASSSRGLASTGANVLTF
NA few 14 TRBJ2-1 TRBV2 TGTGCCAGCAGTCTACTAGAGTGGGGCAATGAGCAGTTCTTC CASSLLEWGNEQFF
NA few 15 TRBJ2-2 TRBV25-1 TGTGCCAGCAGTACCGGGACTGGGGCCACCGGGGAGCTGTTTTTT CASSTGTGATGELFF
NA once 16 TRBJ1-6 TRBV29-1 TGCAGCACTAGCTCAGGAACCAGCTCCTATAATTCACCCCTCCACTTT CSTSSGTSSYNSPLHF
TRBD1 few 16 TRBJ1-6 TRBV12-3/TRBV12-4 TGTGCCAGCAGCCCGGACGGGACAGGGGACCGCTCACCCCTCCACTTT CASSPDGTGDRSPLHF
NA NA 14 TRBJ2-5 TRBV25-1 TGTGCCAGCACTAACCCGGGCCGAAAAGAGACCCAGTACTTC CASTNPGRKETQYF
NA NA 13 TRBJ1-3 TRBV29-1 TGCAGCGTCCTAGGGGACACTGGAAACACCATATATTTT CSVLGDTGNTIYF
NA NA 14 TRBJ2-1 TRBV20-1 TGCAGTGCTGCGTTACGGTGGGCCCACAATGAGCAGTTCTTC CSAALRWAHNEQFF
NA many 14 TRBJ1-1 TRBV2 TGTGCCAGCAGCCTGGAGGCTGTTGGAACTGAAGCTTTCTTT CASSLEAVGTEAFF